A single sample is the source of the 4 T cell receptor beta chains below, sequenced in a study of monozygotic twins with inflammatory bowel disease. TCRdb re-called the 5' RACE reads; every CDR3 protein appears as one record, without DNA. Reported are 420,000 or so distinct CDR3 sequences; the ten largest clones contain roughly 2.5%. The sequenced material came from blood. The receptor source for this set is a human donor with ulcerative colitis or Crohn's disease, or a healthy co-twin of an affected twin (not recorded which).

The CDR3 spells CASRPGQGAAGELFF. The V call is TRBV6-1, the J call TRBJ2-2; the TCRdb D gene call, TRBD1, has no DNA to confirm it. This CDR3 has 15 residues. Germline V gene data show CDR1 as MNHNS and CDR2 as SASEGT.

V and J are TRBV10-3 and TRBJ2-3; TCRdb's D call of TRBD2 is untestable without DNA. This CDR3 region has 15 residues. Germline-derived CDR1 and CDR2 are ENHRY and SYGVKD. CDR3 protein: CAISGRAGGTDTQYF.

This chain joins TRBV6-1 and TRBJ2-2; TCRdb selects TRBD1, and the lack of DNA leaves this call unchecked. CDR3 length: 16 amino acids. From germline, CDR1 is MNHNS and CDR2 SASEGT. The CDR3 loop reads CASKSPGQGNTGELFF.

The V call is TRBV12-3 or TRBV12-4, the J call TRBJ2-7; lacking DNA, the TRBD1 call made by TCRdb goes unchecked. The CDR3 has 13 residues. CDR3 sequence: CASSLNRGYEQYF.